This T cell receptor beta chain is drawn from a study of blood T cell repertoires in COVID-19 (dated by TCRdb to the early 2020s). Notes on the research overall: Samples covering the acute and convalescent phases of COVID-19 were provided by collaborators in the United States, Italy and Spain. The prospective study material was composed of cDNA or gDNA derived from T cells, B-cell-depleted T cells, or PBMCs. Subjects who had been exposed to COVID-19, were actively infected with it, or had recovered from it provided the deeply sampled blood TCRbeta repertoires that made up the dataset. Where available, HLA class I and class II types were taken from metadata supplied by the sample provider and were not determined by assay-based typing. A freely available public database, intended as a resource for researchers studying the immune response to SARS-CoV-2, is where the repertoires were released. Nearly every sample came with metadata listing a de-identified subject ID, COVID-19 status, age in years and sex. Samples came from the ongoing ImmuneRACE study (first 160 participants) plus 1,254 subjects from 6 global collaborators. What the authors observed across the whole study: The amount of clinical and demographic metadata varied by source and participant and was provided uncurated.

As to this clone: The antigen it recognizes is unknown. Base-call qualities are not available, and no considerably larger clone is one nucleotide away.

TCRbeta CDR3 regions were amplified from genomic DNA using the immunoSEQ Assay, a bias-controlled multiplex PCR. Per the authors' processing: The number of nucleated cells in each sample was estimated by amplification of reference gene primers within the assay. To quantify the absolute abundance of each unique TCRbeta CDR3 rearrangement, sequence reads were collapsed and filtered. Productive Simpson clonality was computed per sample as the square root of Simpson's diversity index over productive rearrangements. In TCRdb, the immuneACCESS table is reduced to in-frame sequences with V and J assigned. These tables do not hold every clone; where another copy was compared, an unresolved V gene accounts for under half, and the others remain unexplained. V and J calls and clone size are given by that table; D and trimming were obtained from the DNA. This sample lists under 200,000 clones; over 70% were detected once. The ten largest clones represent around 2.8% of the sample.

The collaborating institutions used their own protocols to collect whole blood in K2EDTA tubes. For TCRbeta analysis, collaborator samples were shipped as frozen whole blood, as isolated PBMCs, or as DNA extracted from either sample type. The material sequenced was peripheral blood. The receptor was isolated from a man between 65 and 80 years old with acute or convalescent COVID-19.

The CDR3 protein sequence reads: CASSLEGYSYNEQFF. The bases are TGTGCCAGCAGTTTGGAGGGGTATTCCTACAATGAGCAGTTCTTC. The chain uses TRBV27 and TRBJ2-1; the D segment could be TRBD2, given 6 matching bases. V and J lose 3 bases and 1 base, and a span of 10 bases separates them. The CDR3 runs 15 residues from the cysteine to the phenylalanine. The kept DNA is CDR3 alone, 45 bases in frame from the first base. CDR1 and CDR2 were assigned from the germline V gene (reference sequence) as MNHEY and SMNVEV.